These 10 T cell receptor delta chains were sequenced from one sample in a study of DNA immune sequencing with unique molecular identifiers. Primers for all 8 TRDV and 4 TRDJ genes amplified genomic DNA in 32-plex. A 12-nucleotide UMI was added during three to four barcoding PCR cycles before adapter PCR. TCRdb repeated clone calling on the multiplex PCR reads with CATT. The table records over a thousand delta-chain clones, around 11% of them present only once. The specimen sequenced was gamma-delta T cells enriched from blood buffy coat, or unenriched PBMCs (not recorded which). The receptors stem from a human donor in good health.

Relative to its sample, this clone is medium-sized. As DNA, the CDR3 is TGTGCCTGTGACGCATTACTGGGGGATACGTACACCGATAAACTCATCTTT. This codes for CACDALLGDTYTDKLIF. The chain uses TRDV2 and TRDJ1, with 13 bases identical to TRDD3. Germline CDR1 and CDR2: GEAIGNYY and EKD. The V segment lost 3 bases and the J segment 0 bases; nucleotides outside the gene matches: 6. The CDR3 length is 17 residues.

This clone has more than one count but fewer than ten. A far larger clone is one nucleotide away, so this likely arose from a read error. The identical CDR3 is also encoded by other nucleotide sequences in the sample. This chain connects TRDV2 to TRDJ1, with TRDD3 matching 7 bases. Germline values: CDR1 GEAIGNYY, CDR2 EKD. The CDR3 has 14 amino acids. The CDR3 DNA follows: TGTGCCTGTGACAAAGTGGGGGACACCGATAAACTTATCTTT. This codes for CACDKVGDTDKLIF.

Note on this clone: A far larger clone is just one base off, so this is likely a read error. The CDR3 DNA is TGTGCCTGTGACCCAACCGGGGTTGGGGGACCCGAGAGCTCCTGGGTCACCCGACAGATGTTTTTC. Translation: CACDPTGVGGPESSWVTRQMFF. The V gene is TRDV2, the J gene TRDJ3, with 7 bases fitting TRDD3. Looked up from germline, CDR1 is GEAIGNYY and CDR2 is EKD. The CDR3 length is 22 residues.

Relative to its sample, this clone is medium-sized. This chain connects TRDV2 to TRDJ1; 11 bases match TRDD3. This CDR3 region has 15 residues. J was trimmed by 2 bases and V by 6 bases; bases with no gene match: 7. CDR1 is GEAIGNYY and CDR2 is EKD in the germline V gene. DNA of the CDR3: TGTGCCTGTTGGGGGATACGCCGGAAAACCGATAAACTCATCTTT. Protein product: CACWGIRRKTDKLIF.

By proportion, this clone is medium-sized (0.01 to 0.1%). The chain couples TRDV2 to TRDJ1; no clear D. In germline, CDR1 is GEAIGNYY, CDR2 EKD. This CDR3 has 14 amino acids. V was clipped by 2 bases and J by 0 bases, with 9 bases between them. The CDR3 region is CACDRVGDTDKLIF. The DNA of the CDR3 is TGTGCCTGTGACAGGGTCGGGGACACCGATAAACTCATCTTT.

Details on this clone: This may stem from a read error, because a much larger clone lies one nucleotide away. This chain links TRDV2 with TRDJ1; 13 positions agree with TRDD3. The end of the DNA fits TRDJ2 better, so the J call may be wrong. Germline CDR1 and CDR2: GEAIGNYY and EKD. This CDR3 is built from 19 residues. This CDR3 is CACAYIRTGGYGGADKLFF. The CDR3 bases are TGTGCCTGTGCCTACATTCGTACTGGGGGATACGGCGGCGCCGATAAACTCTTCTTT.

Concerning this clone itself: A far larger clone is one base from this, pointing to a likely read error. V and J are TRDV2 and TRDJ1, with 9 bases matching TRDD3. The CDR3 runs to 18 residues. The V gene's germline CDR1 is GEAIGNYY and CDR2 EKD. The CDR3 coding sequence is TGTGCCTGTGACACCGTACTTTCTGGGGGATCTTACACCGAAAAACTCATCTTT. It yields the protein CACDTVLSGGSYTEKLIF.

This clone showed up just a few times. The protein held in TCRdb is that of a much larger clone and does not match this DNA's translation at residue 15, likely because of a read error; the protein shown is translated from the DNA. CDR3 nucleotide sequence: TGTGCCTGTGACCAAATCAAGGAGGAGCCCTCCTGGGACACCCTACAGATGTTTTTC. It specifies CACDQIKEEPSWDTLQMFF. The chain has TRDV2 and TRDJ3; D may be TRDD3 (5 bases). Germline CDR1 is GEAIGNYY and CDR2 is EKD. The CDR3 totals 19 residues.

This clone was counted ten times or more. V and J are TRDV2 and TRDJ1; 8 bases line up with TRDD3. The CDR3 has 14 amino acids. V trimming: 3 bases; J trimming: 3 bases; junction bases outside the gene matches: 5. Germline loops: CDR1 GEAIGNYY, CDR2 EKD. CDR3 nucleotides: TGTGCCTGTGACGGAATGGGGGATTCCGATAAACTCATCTTT. This encodes CACDGMGDSDKLIF.

About this clone itself: TCRdb pairs this DNA with a much larger clone's protein that differs at residue 8, likely a read error; the protein shown was translated from the DNA. V usage is TRDV2 and J usage is TRDJ1; 7 bases are a match to TRDD3. This CDR3 comprises 15 residues. Germline lookup yields CDR1 GEAIGNYY and CDR2 EKD. J gave up 4 bases and V 5 bases, and 12 bases lay outside the gene matches. As DNA, the CDR3 is TGTGCCTGTGCCCAACTGGGGCATAGGGACGATAAACTCATCTTT. This sequence encodes CACAQLGHRDDKLIF.